This T cell receptor (beta chain) was sequenced for a study of control samples from healthy donors and cancer patients. Generated by immunoSEQ multiplex PCR, the TCRdb table keeps only in-frame clones and is missing some. This sample yields 170,000 or so clones, of which over 85% are seen a single time; 1.2% to 1.5% belongs to the top ten. V lost 0 bases and J lost 1, with 10 bases in between. Germline loops: CDR1 SGHKS, CDR2 YYEKEE (reference sequence). The length of the CDR3 is 16 residues. The sample comprised blood. The TCR originated in a man aged 30 to 45 in good health. This chain uses TRBV5-5 with TRBJ1-4; D gene uncertain. Here the CDR3 reads CASSLGPGGTNEKLFF. The CDR3 bases are TGTGCCAGCAGCTTGGGGCCAGGAGGAACTAATGAAAAACTGTTTTTT.